This entry describes one T cell receptor (beta chain). Its antigen is unidentified. How the authors handled the data: Filtering differed, since immunoSEQ gave only junction sequences and no quality scores. TCRdb's copy holds only in-frame clones and misses some; the assay was immunoSEQ multiplex PCR. V, J and clone size are those of that table, while D and trimming were read from the DNA. Altogether a few million clones are present, roughly 93% being singletons, with the ten largest covering approximately 0.4%. The CDR3 is made up of 14 amino acids. The germline V gene has CDR1 MNHNS and CDR2 SASEGT. With 5 bases clipped from V and 2 bases from J, the junction kept 6 bases outside the gene matches. This sample is drawn from a study of shared clonotypes between healthy human individuals. Study summary: The study drew on a couple of women and three men aged 18 to 49 as donors. Whole-study findings and limits: Blood was the only sampled material, and tissue repertoires likely differ. Clonotypes that were shared across a handful of donors made up around 5% of naive CD4 clonotypes.

The source of this sequence is a man between 18 and 29 years old in good health. Some clones in this sample may be carry-over from other donors' samples. The chain recombines TRBV6-1 with TRBJ2-7; 7 bases map to TRBD1. Material for sequencing was naive CD4+ T cells from PBMCs. As to subset: CD45RA+ positively selected. Here the CDR3 DNA reads TGTGCCAGCAGTATACGGACAGGAGCCTACGAGCAGTACTTC. Translation gives CASSIRTGAYEQYF.